This T cell receptor (beta chain) was identified in a study of CD8+CD57+ T cells in acquired aplastic anemia. Whoever was chosen for sequencing had shown CD8+CD57+ cell expansion by flow cytometry. Blood sampling was performed on the patients, and none of them had received therapy by then. Germline assignment: CDR1 SGHDN and CDR2 FVKESK. The length of the CDR3 is 14 residues. The V end lost 1 base, the J end lost 5 bases, and 8 bases lay between the germline ends. For CDR3 and TCR beta VDJ profiling, genomic DNA was the template used. TCRdb independently ran MiXCR on the reads; one entry per CDR3 protein. The data contain around 430,000 distinct CDR3 sequences, less than 35% of them singletons.

Sequencing used sorted CD4+, CD8+, or CD8+CD57+ T cells (not recorded which) from PBMCs. The chain carries TRBV14 and TRBJ2-2; D unclear. The receptor was isolated from a human donor with aplastic anemia. DNA for the CDR3: TGTGCCAGCAGCCAAGGGCAGCTTACCGGGGAGCTGTTTTTT. It encodes CASSQGQLTGELFF.